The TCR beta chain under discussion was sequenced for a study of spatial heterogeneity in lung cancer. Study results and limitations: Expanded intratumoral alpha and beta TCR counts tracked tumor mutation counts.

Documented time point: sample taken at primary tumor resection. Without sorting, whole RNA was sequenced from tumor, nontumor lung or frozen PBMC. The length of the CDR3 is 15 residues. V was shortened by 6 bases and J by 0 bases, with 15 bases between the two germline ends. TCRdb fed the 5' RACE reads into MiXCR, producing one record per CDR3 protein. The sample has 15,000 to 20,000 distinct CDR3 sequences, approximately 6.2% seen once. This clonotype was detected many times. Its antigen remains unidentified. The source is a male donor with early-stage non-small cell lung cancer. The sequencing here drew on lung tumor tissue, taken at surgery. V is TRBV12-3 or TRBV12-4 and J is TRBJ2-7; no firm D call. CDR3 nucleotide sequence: TGTGCCAGCAGACCCGAACCGGAGCCCTCCTACGAGCAGTACTTC. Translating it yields CASRPEPEPSYEQYF.